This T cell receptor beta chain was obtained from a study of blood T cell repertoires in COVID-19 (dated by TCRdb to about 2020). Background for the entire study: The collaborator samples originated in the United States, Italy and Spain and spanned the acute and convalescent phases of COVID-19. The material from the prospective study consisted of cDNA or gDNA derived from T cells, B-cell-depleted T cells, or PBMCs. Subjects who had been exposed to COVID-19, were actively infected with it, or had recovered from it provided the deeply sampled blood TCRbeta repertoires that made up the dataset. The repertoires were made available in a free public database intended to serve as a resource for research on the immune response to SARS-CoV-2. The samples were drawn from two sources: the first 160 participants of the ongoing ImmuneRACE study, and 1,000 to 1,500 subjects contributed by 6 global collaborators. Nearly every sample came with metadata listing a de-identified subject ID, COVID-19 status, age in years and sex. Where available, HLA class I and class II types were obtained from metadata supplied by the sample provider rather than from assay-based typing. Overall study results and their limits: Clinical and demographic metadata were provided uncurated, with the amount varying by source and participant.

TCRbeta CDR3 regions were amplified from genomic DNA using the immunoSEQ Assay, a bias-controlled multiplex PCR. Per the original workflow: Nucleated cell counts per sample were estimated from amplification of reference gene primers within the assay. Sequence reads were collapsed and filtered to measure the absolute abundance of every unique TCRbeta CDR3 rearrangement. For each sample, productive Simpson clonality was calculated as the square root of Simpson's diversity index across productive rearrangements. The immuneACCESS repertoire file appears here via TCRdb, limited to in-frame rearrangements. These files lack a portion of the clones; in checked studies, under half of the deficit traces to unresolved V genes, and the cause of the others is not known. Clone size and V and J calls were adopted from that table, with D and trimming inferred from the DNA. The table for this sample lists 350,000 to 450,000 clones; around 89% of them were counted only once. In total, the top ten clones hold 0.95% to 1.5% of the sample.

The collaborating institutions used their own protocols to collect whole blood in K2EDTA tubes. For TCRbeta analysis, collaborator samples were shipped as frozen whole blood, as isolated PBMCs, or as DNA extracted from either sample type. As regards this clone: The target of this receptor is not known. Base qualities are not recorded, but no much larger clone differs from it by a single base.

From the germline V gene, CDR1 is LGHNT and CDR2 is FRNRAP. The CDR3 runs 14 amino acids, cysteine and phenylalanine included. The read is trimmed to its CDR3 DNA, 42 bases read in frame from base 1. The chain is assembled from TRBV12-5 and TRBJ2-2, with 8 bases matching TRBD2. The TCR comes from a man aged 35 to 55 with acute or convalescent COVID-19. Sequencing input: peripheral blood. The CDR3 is CATAGGPNTGELFF. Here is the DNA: TGTGCAACGGCGGGGGGACCGAACACCGGGGAGCTGTTTTTT.